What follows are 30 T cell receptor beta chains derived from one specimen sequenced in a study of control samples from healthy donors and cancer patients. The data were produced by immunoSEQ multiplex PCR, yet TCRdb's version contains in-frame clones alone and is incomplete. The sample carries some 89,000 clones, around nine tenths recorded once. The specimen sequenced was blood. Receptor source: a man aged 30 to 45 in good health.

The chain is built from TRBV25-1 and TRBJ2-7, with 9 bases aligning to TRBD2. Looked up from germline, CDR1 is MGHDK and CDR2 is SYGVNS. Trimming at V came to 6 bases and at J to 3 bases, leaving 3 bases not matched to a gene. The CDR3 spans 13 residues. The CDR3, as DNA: TGTGCCAGCAGATCTAGCGGGAACTACGAGCAGTACTTC. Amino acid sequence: CASRSSGNYEQYF.

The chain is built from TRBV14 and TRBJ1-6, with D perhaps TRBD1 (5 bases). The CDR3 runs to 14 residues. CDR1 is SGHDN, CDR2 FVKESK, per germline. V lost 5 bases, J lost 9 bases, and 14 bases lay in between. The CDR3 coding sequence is TGTGCCAGCAGCTTGATGGGGACGGGTTCACCCCTCCACTTT. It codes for CASSLMGTGSPLHF.

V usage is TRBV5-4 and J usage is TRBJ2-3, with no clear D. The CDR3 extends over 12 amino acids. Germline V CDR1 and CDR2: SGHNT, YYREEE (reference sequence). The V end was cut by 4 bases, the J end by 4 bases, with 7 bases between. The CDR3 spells CASSPEPDTQYF. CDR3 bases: TGTGCCAGCAGCCCTGAGCCAGATACGCAGTATTTT. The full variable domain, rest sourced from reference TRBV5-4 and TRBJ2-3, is ETGVTQSPTHLIKTRGQQVTLRCSSQSGHNTVSWYQQALGQGPQFIFQYYREEENGRGNFPPRFSGLQFPNYSSELNVNALELDDSALYLCASSPEPDTQYFGPGTRLTVL.

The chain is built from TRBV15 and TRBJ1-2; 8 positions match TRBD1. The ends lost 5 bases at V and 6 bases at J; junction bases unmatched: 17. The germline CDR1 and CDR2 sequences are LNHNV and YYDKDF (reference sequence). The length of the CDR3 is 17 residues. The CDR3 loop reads CATSPRDRTSTKNGYTF. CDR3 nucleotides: TGTGCCACCAGCCCCCGGGACAGGACTTCCACTAAGAATGGCTACACCTTC.

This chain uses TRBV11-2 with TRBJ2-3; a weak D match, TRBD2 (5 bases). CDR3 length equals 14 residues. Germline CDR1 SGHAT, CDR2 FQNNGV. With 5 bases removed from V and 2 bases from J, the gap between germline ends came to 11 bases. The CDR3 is CASSVGLYTDTQYF. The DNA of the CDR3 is TGTGCCAGCAGCGTTGGACTTTACACAGATACGCAGTATTTT.

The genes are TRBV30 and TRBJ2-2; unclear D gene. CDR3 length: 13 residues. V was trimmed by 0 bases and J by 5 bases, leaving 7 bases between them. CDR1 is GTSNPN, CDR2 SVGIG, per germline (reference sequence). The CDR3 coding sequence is TGTGCCTGGAGTGTACATGAAACCGGGGAGCTGTTTTTT. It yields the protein CAWSVHETGELFF.

In nucleotides, the CDR3 is TGTGCCAGCAGCCAAGCTCAGGGGGCCGATAATAGCTACGAGCAGTACTTC. It yields the protein CASSQAQGADNSYEQYF. J is TRBJ2-7 and V is TRBV4-2, with 8 bases matching TRBD1. This CDR3 has 17 amino acids. Germline V lookup: CDR1 LGHNA, CDR2 YNFKEQ. Trimming removed 1 base from V and 3 bases from J; junction bases left unmatched: 11.

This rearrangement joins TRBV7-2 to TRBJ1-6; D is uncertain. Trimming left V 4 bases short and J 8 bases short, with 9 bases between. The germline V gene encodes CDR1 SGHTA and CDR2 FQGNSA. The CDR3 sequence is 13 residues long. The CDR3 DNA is TGTGCCAGCAGCTCTGTGAGTGATTCACCCCTCCACTTT. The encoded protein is CASSSVSDSPLHF. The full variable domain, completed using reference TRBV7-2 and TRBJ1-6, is GAGVSQSPSNKVTEKGKDVELRCDPISGHTALYWYRQSLGQGLEFLIYFQGNSAPDKSGLPSDRFSAERTGGSVSTLTIQRTQQEDSAVYLCASSSVSDSPLHFGNGTRLTVT.

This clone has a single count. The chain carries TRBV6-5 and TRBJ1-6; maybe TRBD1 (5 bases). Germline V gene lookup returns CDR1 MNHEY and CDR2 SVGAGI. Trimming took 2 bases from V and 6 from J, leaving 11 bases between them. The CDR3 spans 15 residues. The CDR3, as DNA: TGTGCCAGCAGTTACGGAAGCGGGACTAATTCACCCCTCCACTTT. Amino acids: CASSYGSGTNSPLHF.

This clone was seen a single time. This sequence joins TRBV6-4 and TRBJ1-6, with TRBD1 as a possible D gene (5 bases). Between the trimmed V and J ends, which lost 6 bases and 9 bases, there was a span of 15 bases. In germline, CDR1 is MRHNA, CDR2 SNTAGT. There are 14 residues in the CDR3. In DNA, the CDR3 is TGTGCCAGCAGGGACACGAATAGTGGTTCACCCCTCCACTTT. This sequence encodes CASRDTNSGSPLHF.

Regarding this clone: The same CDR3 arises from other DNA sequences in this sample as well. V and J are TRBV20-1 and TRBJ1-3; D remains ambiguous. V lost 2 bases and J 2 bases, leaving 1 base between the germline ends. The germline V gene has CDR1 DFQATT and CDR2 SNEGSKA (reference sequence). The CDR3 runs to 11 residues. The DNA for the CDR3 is TGCAGTGCTAGAACTGGAAACACCATATATTTT. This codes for CSARTGNTIYF.

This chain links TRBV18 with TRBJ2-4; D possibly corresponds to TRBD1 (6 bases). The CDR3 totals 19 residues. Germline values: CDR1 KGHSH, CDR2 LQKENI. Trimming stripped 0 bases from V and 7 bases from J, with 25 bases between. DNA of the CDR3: TGTGCCAGCTCACCACCGGACAGTTTCGGCTGGGGCCACGGGAACATTCAGTACTTC. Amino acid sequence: CASSPPDSFGWGHGNIQYF.

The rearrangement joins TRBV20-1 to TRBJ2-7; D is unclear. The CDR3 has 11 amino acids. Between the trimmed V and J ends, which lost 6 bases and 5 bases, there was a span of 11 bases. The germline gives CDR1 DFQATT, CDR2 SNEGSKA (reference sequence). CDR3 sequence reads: CSAVVVDEQYF. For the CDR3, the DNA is TGCAGTGCGGTGGTCGTCGACGAGCAGTACTTC.

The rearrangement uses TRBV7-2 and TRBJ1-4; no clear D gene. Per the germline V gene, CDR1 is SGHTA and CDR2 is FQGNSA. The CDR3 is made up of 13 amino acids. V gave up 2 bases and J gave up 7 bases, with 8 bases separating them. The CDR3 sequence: CASSLTGLEKLFF. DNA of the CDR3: TGTGCCAGCAGCTTAACCGGACTTGAAAAACTGTTTTTT.

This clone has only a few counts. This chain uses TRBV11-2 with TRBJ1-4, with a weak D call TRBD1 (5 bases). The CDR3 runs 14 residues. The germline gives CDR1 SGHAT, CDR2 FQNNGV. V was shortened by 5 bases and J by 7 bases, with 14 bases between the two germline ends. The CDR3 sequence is CASSLGGVGEKLFF. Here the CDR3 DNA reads TGTGCCAGCAGCCTTGGGGGGGTGGGTGAAAAACTGTTTTTT.

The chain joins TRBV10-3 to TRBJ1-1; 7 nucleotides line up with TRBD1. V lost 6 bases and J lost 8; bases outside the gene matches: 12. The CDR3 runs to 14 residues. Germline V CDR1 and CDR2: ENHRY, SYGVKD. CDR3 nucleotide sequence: TGTGCCATCAGGGAGACAGGGAAGTCATCGGAAGCTTTCTTT. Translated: CAIRETGKSSEAFF.

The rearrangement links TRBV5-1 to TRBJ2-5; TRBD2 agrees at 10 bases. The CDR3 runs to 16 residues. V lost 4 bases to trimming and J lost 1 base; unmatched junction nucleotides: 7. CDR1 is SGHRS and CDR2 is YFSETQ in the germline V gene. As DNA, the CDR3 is TGCGCCAGCAGCCGTCAATCTAGCGGGGGCCAAGAGACCCAGTACTTC. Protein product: CASSRQSSGGQETQYF.

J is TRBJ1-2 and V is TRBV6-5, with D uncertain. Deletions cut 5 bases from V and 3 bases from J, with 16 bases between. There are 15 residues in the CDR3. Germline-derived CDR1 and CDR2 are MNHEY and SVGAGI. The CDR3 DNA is TGTGCCAGCAGTCCCCAATCGGGCCCGGACTATGGCTACACCTTC. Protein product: CASSPQSGPDYGYTF.

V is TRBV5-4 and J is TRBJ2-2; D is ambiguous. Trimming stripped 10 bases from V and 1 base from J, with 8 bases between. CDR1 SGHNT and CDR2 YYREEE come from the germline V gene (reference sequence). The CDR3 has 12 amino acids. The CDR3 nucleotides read TGTGCCGATACTGGGAACACCGGGGAGCTGTTTTTT. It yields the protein CADTGNTGELFF.

The CDR3 spells CASSSTGFGNSPLHF. The CDR3 nucleotides are TGTGCCAGCAGCTCGACAGGGTTCGGGAATTCACCCCTCCACTTT. The rearrangement uses TRBV7-9 and TRBJ1-6; the match to TRBD1 covers 7 bases. Trimming cost V 4 bases and J 7 bases; bases outside gene matches: 7. The CDR3 has 15 residues. Germline-derived CDR1 and CDR2 are SEHNR and FQNEAQ (reference sequence).

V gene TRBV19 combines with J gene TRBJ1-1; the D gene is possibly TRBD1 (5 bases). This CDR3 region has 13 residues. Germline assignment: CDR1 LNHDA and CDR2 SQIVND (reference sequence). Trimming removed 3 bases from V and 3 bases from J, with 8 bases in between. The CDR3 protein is CASSIGGDTEAFF. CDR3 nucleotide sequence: TGTGCCAGTAGTATTGGGGGTGACACTGAAGCTTTCTTT.

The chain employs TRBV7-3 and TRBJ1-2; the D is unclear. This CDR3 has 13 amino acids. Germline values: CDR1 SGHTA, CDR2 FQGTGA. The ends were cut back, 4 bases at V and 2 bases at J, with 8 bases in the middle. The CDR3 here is CASSSPGNYGYTF. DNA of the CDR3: TGTGCCAGCAGCTCCCCGGGGAACTATGGCTACACCTTC. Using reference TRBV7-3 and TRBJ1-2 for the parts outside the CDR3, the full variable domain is GAGVSQTPSNKVTEKGKYVELRCDPISGHTALYWYRQSLGQGPEFLIYFQGTGAADDSGLPNDRFFAVRPEGSVSTLKIQRTERGDSAVYLCASSSPGNYGYTFGSGTRLTVV.

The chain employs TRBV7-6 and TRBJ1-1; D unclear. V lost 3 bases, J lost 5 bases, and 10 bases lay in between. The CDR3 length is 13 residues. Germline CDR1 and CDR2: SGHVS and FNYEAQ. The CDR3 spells CASSFAGPTEAFF. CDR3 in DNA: TGTGCCAGCAGCTTCGCAGGTCCGACTGAAGCTTTCTTT.

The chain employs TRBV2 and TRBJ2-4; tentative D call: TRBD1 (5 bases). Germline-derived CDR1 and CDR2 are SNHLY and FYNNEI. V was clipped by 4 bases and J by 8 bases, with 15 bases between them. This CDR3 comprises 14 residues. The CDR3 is CASSARTQGYIQYF. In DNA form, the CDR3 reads TGTGCCAGCAGTGCTAGAACCCAGGGTTACATTCAGTACTTC.

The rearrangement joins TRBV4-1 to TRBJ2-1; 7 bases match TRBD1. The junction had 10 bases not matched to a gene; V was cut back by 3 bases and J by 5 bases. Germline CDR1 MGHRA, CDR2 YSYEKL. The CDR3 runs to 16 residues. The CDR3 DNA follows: TGCGCCAGCAGCCACCCAGAGACAGGGCGCGACAATGAGCAGTTCTTC. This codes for CASSHPETGRDNEQFF.

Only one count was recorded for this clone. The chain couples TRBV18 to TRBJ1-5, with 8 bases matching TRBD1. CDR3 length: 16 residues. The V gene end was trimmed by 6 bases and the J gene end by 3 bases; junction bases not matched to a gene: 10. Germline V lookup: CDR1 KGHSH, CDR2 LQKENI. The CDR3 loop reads CASSDPGTGYNQPQHF. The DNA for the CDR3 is TGTGCCAGCTCCGATCCCGGGACAGGATACAATCAGCCCCAGCATTTT.

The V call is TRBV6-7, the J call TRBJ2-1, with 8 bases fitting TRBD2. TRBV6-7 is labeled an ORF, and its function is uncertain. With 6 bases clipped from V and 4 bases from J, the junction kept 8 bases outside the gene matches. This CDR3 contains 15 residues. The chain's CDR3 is CASRRRGALYNEQFF. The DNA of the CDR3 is TGTGCCAGCAGACGGCGGGGGGCATTATACAATGAGCAGTTCTTC.

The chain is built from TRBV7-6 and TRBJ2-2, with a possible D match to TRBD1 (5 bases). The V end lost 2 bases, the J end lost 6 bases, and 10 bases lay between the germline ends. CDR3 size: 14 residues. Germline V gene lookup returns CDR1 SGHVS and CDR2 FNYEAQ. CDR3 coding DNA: TGTGCCAGCAGCTTAATTGCGACAGCCGGGGAGCTGTTTTTT. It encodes CASSLIATAGELFF.

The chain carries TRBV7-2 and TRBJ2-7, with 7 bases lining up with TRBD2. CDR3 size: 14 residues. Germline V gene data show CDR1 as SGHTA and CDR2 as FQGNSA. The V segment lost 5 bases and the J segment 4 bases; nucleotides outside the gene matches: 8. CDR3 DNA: TGTGCCAGCAGCCCCACTAGCGCGGGGTACGAGCAGTACTTC. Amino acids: CASSPTSAGYEQYF.

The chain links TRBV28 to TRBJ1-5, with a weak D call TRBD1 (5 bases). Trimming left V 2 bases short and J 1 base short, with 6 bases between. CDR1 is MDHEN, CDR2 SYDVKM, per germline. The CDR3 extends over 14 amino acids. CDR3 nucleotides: TGTGCCAGCAGTTTAGACAGCAGCAATCAGCCCCAGCATTTT. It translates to CASSLDSSNQPQHF.